Presented here are 32 T cell receptor beta chains from one specimen sequenced in a study of monozygotic twins with inflammatory bowel disease. TCRdb re-called the 5' RACE reads and gives one entry per CDR3 protein, without DNA. In total, the table holds 330,000 or so distinct CDR3 sequences. The material sequenced was blood. Every receptor here comes from a human donor with ulcerative colitis or Crohn's disease, or a healthy co-twin of an affected twin (not recorded which).

CDR3 region: CSARIGTDFSPLHF. The rearrangement joins TRBV20-1 to TRBJ1-6; the D gene TCRdb calls, TRBD1, cannot be checked with no DNA. CDR1 and CDR2 from the germline V gene are DFQATT and SNEGSKA (reference sequence). The CDR3 covers 14 residues.

The rearrangement joins TRBV5-1 to TRBJ1-6; there is no DNA to check the TCRdb D call of TRBD1. Germline V lookup: CDR1 SGHRS, CDR2 YFSETQ. The CDR3 spans 14 residues. CDR3: CASSFTGGSSPLHF.

The chain is built from TRBV28 and TRBJ2-7. Germline V gene lookup returns CDR1 MDHEN and CDR2 SYDVKM. The CDR3 contains 14 residues. The CDR3 region is CASRLSGSSYEQYF.

The V gene is TRBV6-2 or TRBV6-3, the J gene TRBJ2-5. CDR1 MNHEY and CDR2 SVGEGT come from the germline V gene. The CDR3 contains 14 residues. The CDR3 loop is CASSLRVVQETQYF.

The chain links TRBV6-2 or TRBV6-3 to TRBJ1-1. CDR3 length: 14 amino acids. Germline CDR1 is MNHEY and CDR2 is SVGEGT. The CDR3 sequence: CASKPLGLNTEAFF.

This rearrangement joins TRBV5-1 to TRBJ2-3; TCRdb calls TRBD1, which cannot be checked without DNA. Germline CDR1 and CDR2: SGHRS and YFSETQ. The CDR3 is 17 amino acids. The CDR3 is CASSSGAPTGITDTQYF.

This chain links TRBV6-1 with TRBJ1-1. The CDR3 has 15 amino acids. Germline assignment: CDR1 MNHNS and CDR2 SASEGT. Here the CDR3 reads CASSEYTPVDTEAFF.

The V call is TRBV7-9, the J call TRBJ2-3; TCRdb proposes TRBD1, but this gene call is untestable without DNA. Germline V CDR1 and CDR2: SEHNR, FQNEAQ (reference sequence). This CDR3 spans 17 amino acids. The CDR3 here is CAITPSLRTGVTDTQYF.

The rearrangement joins TRBV27 to TRBJ1-1. The CDR3 runs 14 residues. CDR1 and CDR2 from the germline V gene are MNHEY and SMNVEV (reference sequence). CDR3 protein: CASSLSRGSTEAFF.

The gene calls are TRBV20-1 and TRBJ1-1. The length of the CDR3 is 13 residues. Per germline, CDR1 DFQATT and CDR2 SNEGSKA (reference sequence). CDR3 region: CSASSGMNTEAFF.

The J gene is TRBJ2-3, the V gene TRBV5-6; as DNA is missing, the TRBD2 call by TCRdb cannot be tested. The CDR3 loop spans 18 amino acids. Germline lookup yields CDR1 SGHDT and CDR2 YYEEEE. CDR3 protein: CASSPGLAGGPGTDTQYF.

J is TRBJ1-2 and V is TRBV20-1; no DNA is available, so the TRBD1 call from TCRdb remains unchecked. This CDR3 has 12 amino acids. Per the germline V gene, CDR1 is DFQATT and CDR2 is SNEGSKA (reference sequence). CDR3 protein: CSAYRDQGGYTF.

The chain recombines TRBV5-5 with TRBJ2-1; TCRdb's assignment of TRBD2 cannot be checked, as there is no DNA. CDR1 and CDR2 (germline): SGHKS, YYEKEE (reference sequence). The CDR3 contains 16 residues. This CDR3 is CASSLGGTSVNNEQFF.

The CDR3 sequence is CAWRVRGGYTF. The chain combines TRBV30 with TRBJ1-2; TCRdb designates TRBD1, a call that cannot be tested without DNA. In germline, CDR1 is GTSNPN, CDR2 SVGIG (reference sequence). The CDR3 runs to 11 residues.

This sequence joins TRBV5-1 and TRBJ2-1; TCRdb designates TRBD2, a call that cannot be tested without DNA. CDR3 size: 16 residues. Per germline, CDR1 SGHRS and CDR2 YFSETQ. The CDR3 sequence is CASSLIVAGGFGEQFF. The variable domain in full, completed from reference TRBV5-1 and TRBJ2-1, reads KAGVTQTPRYLIKTRGQQVTLSCSPISGHRSVSWYQQTPGQGLQFLFEYFSETQRNKGNFPGRFSGRQFSNSRSEMNVSTLELGDSALYLCASSLIVAGGFGEQFFGPGTRLTVL.

This chain connects TRBV7-9 to TRBJ1-1; without DNA, the TCRdb call of TRBD1 cannot be checked. In germline, CDR1 is SEHNR, CDR2 FQNEAQ (reference sequence). This CDR3 has 16 amino acids. CDR3 residues: CASSLALGGRGTEAFF.

The chain is built from TRBV10-3 and TRBJ2-7; no DNA is available, so the TRBD1 call from TCRdb remains unchecked. CDR3 length equals 13 residues. Germline assignment: CDR1 ENHRY and CDR2 SYGVKD. The CDR3: CATLGTGTYEQYF.

The genes are TRBV27 and TRBJ1-6; the D call from TCRdb, TRBD1, cannot be confirmed without DNA. The germline CDR1 and CDR2 sequences are MNHEY and SMNVEV (reference sequence). This CDR3 comprises 14 residues. The CDR3 here is CASSSQGVGSPLHF.

This rearrangement joins TRBV7-2 to TRBJ2-7; TCRdb's D call, TRBD1, is unchecked because there is no DNA. Germline CDR1 reads SGHTA; CDR2 reads FQGNSA. This CDR3 has 15 amino acids. CDR3 residues: CASRRDRGSAYEQYF.

The V gene is TRBV10-2, the J gene TRBJ2-5. Germline CDR1 is WSHSY and CDR2 is SAAADI. This CDR3 is 13 amino acids long. The chain's CDR3 is CATRTANQETQYF.

The rearrangement uses TRBV12-3 or TRBV12-4 and TRBJ1-2; TCRdb reports TRBD1, a call that lacks DNA to check it against. CDR3 length: 15 amino acids. CDR3 sequence reads: CASSLAAQGAYGYTF.

This sequence joins TRBV28 and TRBJ2-5; the TRBD1 assignment by TCRdb is unverifiable without DNA. Germline assignment: CDR1 MDHEN and CDR2 SYDVKM. The length of the CDR3 is 18 residues. The CDR3 sequence is CASSSFRIRDRGEETQYF.

V usage is TRBV18 and J usage is TRBJ2-5. The CDR3 has 13 amino acids. Per the germline V gene, CDR1 is KGHSH and CDR2 is LQKENI. The CDR3: CASSPAAQETQYF.

The chain employs TRBV27 and TRBJ2-7. Germline values: CDR1 MNHEY, CDR2 SMNVEV (reference sequence). The CDR3 has 15 amino acids. Here the CDR3 reads CASSLSPTGAYEQYF.

The chain recombines TRBV12-3 or TRBV12-4 with TRBJ2-5. This CDR3 has 15 residues. The CDR3 spells CASSLGLLNQETQYF.

The chain's CDR3 is CSARSENTGELFF. The genes are TRBV20-1 and TRBJ2-2. This CDR3 has 13 amino acids. Germline assignment: CDR1 DFQATT and CDR2 SNEGSKA (reference sequence).

This rearrangement joins TRBV7-9 to TRBJ2-1; TCRdb lists TRBD2, though no DNA is available to test this call. CDR3 size: 14 residues. Per the germline V gene, CDR1 is SEHNR and CDR2 is FQNEAQ (reference sequence). CDR3 amino acids: CASSPGTLYNEQFF.

The chain uses TRBV10-1 and TRBJ2-5; TCRdb's D gene call, TRBD1, goes unchecked for lack of DNA. The CDR3 spans 14 residues. Germline assignment: CDR1 WNHNN and CDR2 SYGVQD (reference sequence). CDR3 amino acids: CASSESRGQETQYF.

The genes are TRBV11-2 and TRBJ2-2. The CDR3 consists of 16 residues. Per germline, CDR1 SGHAT and CDR2 FQNNGV. This chain's CDR3 is CASSFKDSSDPGELFF.

The chain employs TRBV9 and TRBJ2-7; there is no DNA to check the TCRdb D call of TRBD1. CDR3 length: 15 residues. Per germline, CDR1 SGDLS and CDR2 YYNGEE. CDR3 loop: CASSVAGQGFNEQYF.

Here the CDR3 reads CASSQMQLGEQFF. This chain joins TRBV3-1 and TRBJ2-1. In germline, CDR1 is LGHDT, CDR2 YNNKEL (reference sequence). The CDR3 consists of 13 residues.

V and J are TRBV15 and TRBJ2-4; there is no DNA to check the TCRdb D call of TRBD1. CDR1 and CDR2 (germline): LNHNV, YYDKDF (reference sequence). The CDR3 extends over 14 amino acids. The CDR3: CATSRGRGENIQYF.